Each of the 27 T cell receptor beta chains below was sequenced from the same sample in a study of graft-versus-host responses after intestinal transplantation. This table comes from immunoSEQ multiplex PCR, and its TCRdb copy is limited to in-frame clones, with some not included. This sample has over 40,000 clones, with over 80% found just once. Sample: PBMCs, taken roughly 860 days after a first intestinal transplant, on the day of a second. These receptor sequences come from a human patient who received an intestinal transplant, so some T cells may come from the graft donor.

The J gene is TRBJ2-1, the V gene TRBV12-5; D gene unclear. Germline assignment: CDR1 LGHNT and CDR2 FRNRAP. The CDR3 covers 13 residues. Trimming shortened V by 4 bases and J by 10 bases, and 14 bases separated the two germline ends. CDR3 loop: CASGSTLGSEQFF. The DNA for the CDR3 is TGTGCTAGTGGTTCCACCCTCGGAAGCGAGCAGTTCTTC.

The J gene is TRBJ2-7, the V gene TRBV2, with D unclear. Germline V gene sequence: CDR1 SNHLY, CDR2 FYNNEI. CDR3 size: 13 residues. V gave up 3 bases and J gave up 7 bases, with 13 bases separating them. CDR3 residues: CASSEGPVGEQYF. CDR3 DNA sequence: TGTGCCAGCAGTGAGGGCCCCGTAGGTGAGCAGTACTTC. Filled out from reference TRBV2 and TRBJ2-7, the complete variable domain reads EPEVTQTPSHQVTQMGQEVILRCVPISNHLYFYWYRQILGQKVEFLVSFYNNEISEKSEIFDDQFSVERPDGSNFTLKIRSTKLEDSAMYFCASSEGPVGEQYFGPGTRLTVT.

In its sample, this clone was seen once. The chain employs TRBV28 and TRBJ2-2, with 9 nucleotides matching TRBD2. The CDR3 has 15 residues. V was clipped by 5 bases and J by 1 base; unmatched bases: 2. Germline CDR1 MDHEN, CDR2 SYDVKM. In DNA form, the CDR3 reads TGTGCCAGCAGTCTTAGCGGGAGGAACACCGGGGAGCTGTTTTTT. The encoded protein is CASSLSGRNTGELFF.

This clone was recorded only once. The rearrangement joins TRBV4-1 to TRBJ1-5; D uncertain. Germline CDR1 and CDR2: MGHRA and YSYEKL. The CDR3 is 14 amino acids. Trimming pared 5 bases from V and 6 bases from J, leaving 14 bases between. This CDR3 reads CASSITEFAQPQHF. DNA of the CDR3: TGCGCCAGCAGCATAACAGAGTTCGCTCAGCCCCAGCATTTT.

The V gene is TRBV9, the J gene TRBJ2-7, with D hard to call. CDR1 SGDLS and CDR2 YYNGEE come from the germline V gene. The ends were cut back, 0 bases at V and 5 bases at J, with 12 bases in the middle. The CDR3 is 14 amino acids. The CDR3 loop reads CASSVGGSLHEQYF. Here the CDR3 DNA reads TGTGCCAGCAGCGTAGGAGGATCCCTTCACGAGCAGTACTTC.

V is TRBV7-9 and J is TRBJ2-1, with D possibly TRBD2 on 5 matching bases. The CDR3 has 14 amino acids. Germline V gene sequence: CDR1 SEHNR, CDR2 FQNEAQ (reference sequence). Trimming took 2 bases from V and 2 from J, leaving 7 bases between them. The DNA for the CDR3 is TGTGCCAGCAGCTTATCTAGCACCTACAATGAGCAGTTCTTC. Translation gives CASSLSSTYNEQFF. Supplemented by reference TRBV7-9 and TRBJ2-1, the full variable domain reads DTGVSQNPRHKITKRGQNVTFRCDPISEHNRLYWYRQTLGQGPEFLTYFQNEAQLEKSRLLSDRFSAERPKGSFSTLEIQRTEQGDSAMYLCASSLSSTYNEQFFGPGTRLTVL.

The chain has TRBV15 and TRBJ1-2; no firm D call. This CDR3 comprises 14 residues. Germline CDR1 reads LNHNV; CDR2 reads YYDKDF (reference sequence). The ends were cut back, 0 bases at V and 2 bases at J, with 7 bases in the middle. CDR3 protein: CATSRDLDNYGYTF. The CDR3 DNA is TGTGCCACCAGCAGAGATTTGGACAACTATGGCTACACCTTC.

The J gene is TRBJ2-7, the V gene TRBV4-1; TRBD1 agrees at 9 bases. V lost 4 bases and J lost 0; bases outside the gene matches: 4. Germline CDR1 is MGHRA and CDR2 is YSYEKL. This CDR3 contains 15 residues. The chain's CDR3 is CASSLTGQGSYEQYF. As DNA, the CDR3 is TGCGCCAGCAGCCTAACGGGACAGGGCTCCTACGAGCAGTACTTC.

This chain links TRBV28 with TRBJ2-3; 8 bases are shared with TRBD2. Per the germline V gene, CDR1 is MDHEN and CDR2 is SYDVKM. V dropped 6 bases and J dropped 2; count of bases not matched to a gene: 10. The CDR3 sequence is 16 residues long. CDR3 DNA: TGTGCCAGCAGCCCCACGGGGGGGGTAAACACAGATACGCAGTATTTT. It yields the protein CASSPTGGVNTDTQYF.

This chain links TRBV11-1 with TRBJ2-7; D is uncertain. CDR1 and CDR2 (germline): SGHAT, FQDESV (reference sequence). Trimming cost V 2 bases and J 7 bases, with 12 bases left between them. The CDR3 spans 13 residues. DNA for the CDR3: TGTGCCAGCAGCTTATCTCGGTCTACTGAGCAGTACTTC. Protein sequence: CASSLSRSTEQYF.

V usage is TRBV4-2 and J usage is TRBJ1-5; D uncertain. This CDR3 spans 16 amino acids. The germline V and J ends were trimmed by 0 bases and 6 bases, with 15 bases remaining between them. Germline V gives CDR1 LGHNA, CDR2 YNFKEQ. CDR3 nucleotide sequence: TGTGCCAGCAGCCAAGAAGGCGGCGGGGAGGGTCAGCCCCAGCATTTT. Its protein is CASSQEGGGEGQPQHF.

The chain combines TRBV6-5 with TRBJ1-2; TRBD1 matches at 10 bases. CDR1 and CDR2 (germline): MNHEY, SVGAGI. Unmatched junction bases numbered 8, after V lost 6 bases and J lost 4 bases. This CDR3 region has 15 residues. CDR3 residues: CASRHDRGLTYGYTF. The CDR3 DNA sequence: TGTGCCAGCAGGCACGACAGGGGGCTGACCTATGGCTACACCTTC.

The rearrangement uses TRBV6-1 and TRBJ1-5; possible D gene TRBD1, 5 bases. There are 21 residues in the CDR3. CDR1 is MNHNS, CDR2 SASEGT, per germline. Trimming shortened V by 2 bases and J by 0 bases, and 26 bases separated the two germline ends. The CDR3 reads CASSEPAVLRDSSDSNQPQHF. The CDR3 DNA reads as TGTGCCAGCAGTGAACCTGCGGTCCTGCGCGACAGTTCGGATAGCAATCAGCCCCAGCATTTT.

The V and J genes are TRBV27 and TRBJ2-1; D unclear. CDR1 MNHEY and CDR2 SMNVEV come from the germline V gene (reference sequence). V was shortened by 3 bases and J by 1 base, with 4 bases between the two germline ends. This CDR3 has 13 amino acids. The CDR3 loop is CASSFGSYNEQFF. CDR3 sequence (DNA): TGTGCCAGCAGTTTTGGGTCCTACAATGAGCAGTTCTTC.

The CDR3 loop reads CASSFQDLRDGYTF. The CDR3 DNA is TGTGCCAGCAGCTTCCAGGACCTACGGGACGGCTACACCTTC. This chain links TRBV5-4 with TRBJ1-2; possible D gene TRBD1, 5 bases. CDR1 and CDR2 (germline): SGHNT, YYREEE (reference sequence). V was pared by 2 bases and J by 8 bases, with 16 bases between. There are 14 residues in the CDR3.

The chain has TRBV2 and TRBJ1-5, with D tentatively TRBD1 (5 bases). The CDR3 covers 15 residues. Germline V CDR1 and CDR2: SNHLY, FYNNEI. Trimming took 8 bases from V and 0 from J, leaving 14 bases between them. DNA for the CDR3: TGTGCCAGCTGCTACTCCGGGGGTAGCAATCAGCCCCAGCATTTT. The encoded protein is CASCYSGGSNQPQHF.

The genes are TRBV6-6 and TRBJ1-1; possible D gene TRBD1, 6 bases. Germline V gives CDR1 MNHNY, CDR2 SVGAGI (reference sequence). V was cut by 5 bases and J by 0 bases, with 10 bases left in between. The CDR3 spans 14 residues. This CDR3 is CASSHGTLNTEAFF. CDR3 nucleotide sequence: TGTGCCAGCAGTCACGGGACATTGAACACTGAAGCTTTCTTT.

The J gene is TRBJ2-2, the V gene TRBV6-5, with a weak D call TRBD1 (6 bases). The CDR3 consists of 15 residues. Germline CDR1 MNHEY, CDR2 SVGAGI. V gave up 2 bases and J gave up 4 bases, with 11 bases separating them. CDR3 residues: CASSYGGQVTGELFF. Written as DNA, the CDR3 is TGTGCCAGCAGTTACGGGGGACAAGTCACCGGGGAGCTGTTTTTT.

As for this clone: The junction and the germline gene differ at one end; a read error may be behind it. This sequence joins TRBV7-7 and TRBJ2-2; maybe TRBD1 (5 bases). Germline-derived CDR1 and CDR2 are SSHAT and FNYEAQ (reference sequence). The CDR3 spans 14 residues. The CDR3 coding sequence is TGTGCTAGCAGCCTTCAGGGAAACACCGGGGAGCTGTTTTTT. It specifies CASSLQGNTGELFF.

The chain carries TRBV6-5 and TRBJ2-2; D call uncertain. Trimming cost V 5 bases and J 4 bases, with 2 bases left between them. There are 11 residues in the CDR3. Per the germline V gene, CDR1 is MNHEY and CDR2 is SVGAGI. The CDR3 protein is CASSATGELFF. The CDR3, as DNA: TGTGCCAGCAGTGCCACCGGGGAGCTGTTTTTT.

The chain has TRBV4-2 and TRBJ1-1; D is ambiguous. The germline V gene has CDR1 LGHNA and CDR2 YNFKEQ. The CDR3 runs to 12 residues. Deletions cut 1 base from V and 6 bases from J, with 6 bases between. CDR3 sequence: CASSQAGPEAFF. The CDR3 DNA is TGTGCCAGCAGCCAAGCCGGGCCTGAAGCTTTCTTT.

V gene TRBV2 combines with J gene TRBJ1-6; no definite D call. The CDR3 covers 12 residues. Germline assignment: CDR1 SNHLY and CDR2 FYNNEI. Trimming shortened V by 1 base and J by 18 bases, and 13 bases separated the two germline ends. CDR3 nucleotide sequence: TGTGCCAGCAGTGAAGTGGCAGCGACGTCCCACTTT. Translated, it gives CASSEVAATSHF.

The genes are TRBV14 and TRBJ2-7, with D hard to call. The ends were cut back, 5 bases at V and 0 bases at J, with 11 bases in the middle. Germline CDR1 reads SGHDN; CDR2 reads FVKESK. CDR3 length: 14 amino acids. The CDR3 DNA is TGTGCCAGCAGCAGGACCGAGTACTCCTACGAGCAGTACTTC. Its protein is CASSRTEYSYEQYF.

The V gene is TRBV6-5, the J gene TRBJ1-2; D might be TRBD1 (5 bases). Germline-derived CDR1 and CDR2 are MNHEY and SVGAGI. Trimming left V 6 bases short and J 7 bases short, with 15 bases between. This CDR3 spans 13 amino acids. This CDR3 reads CASSGTVLGGYTF. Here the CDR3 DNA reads TGTGCCAGCAGCGGGACCGTCTTGGGTGGCTACACCTTC.

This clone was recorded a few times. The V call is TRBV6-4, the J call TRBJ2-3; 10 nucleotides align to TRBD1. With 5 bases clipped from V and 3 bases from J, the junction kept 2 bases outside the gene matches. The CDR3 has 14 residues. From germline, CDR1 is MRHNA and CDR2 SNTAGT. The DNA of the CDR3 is TGTGCCAGCAGTCGACAGGGGGCGACAGATACGCAGTATTTT. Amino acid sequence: CASSRQGATDTQYF.

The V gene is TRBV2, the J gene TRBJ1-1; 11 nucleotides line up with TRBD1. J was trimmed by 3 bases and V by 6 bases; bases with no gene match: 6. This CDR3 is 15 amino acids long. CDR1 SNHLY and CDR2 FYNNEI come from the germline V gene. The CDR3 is CASRRTGGADTEAFF. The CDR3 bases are TGTGCCAGCAGGAGGACAGGGGGCGCGGACACTGAAGCTTTCTTT.

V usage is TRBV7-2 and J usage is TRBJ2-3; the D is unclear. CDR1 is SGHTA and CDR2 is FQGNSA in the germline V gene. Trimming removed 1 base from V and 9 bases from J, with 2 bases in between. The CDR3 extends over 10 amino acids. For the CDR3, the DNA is TGTGCCAGCAGCTTAGGCACGCAGTATTTT. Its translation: CASSLGTQYF.